This T cell receptor (beta chain) emerged from a study of T cells in Graves' hyperthyroidism and ophthalmopathy. Study as a whole: At the time of initial diagnosis and before any treatment, peripheral blood was collected. Whole-study results and caveats: The majority of expanded thyroid clonotypes above 0.001 also appeared in blood.

Researchers took RNA transcripts and amplified the TCR beta CDR3 regions from them. The TCR CDR3 was amplified in a first-round RT-PCR using the HTBI primer set. TCRdb called the multiplex PCR reads again in MiXCR, with one record for every CDR3 protein. The sample has around 540,000 distinct CDR3 sequences, 15% to 20% seen once; the top ten hold 25% to 30%. A roughly 10 ml volume of fresh peripheral blood provided the PBMCs. V dropped 5 bases and J dropped 7; count of bases not matched to a gene: 11. The CDR3 is made up of 17 amino acids. Germline-derived CDR1 and CDR2 are MDHEN and SYDVKM. Worth noting for this clonotype: Its matching antigen is unknown.

The receptor was isolated from a woman aged 25 to 45 with Graves' ophthalmopathy. Sequencing was done on a sample of blood. This chain joins TRBV28 and TRBJ2-7, with 16 nucleotides matching TRBD2. The CDR3 sequence is CASSQGLAGGGLGEQYF. CDR3 nucleotide sequence: TGTGCCAGCAGTCAGGGACTAGCGGGAGGGGGACTTGGGGAGCAGTACTTC.